One sample yielded the 3 T cell receptor beta chains listed below, sequenced in a study of blood T cells in healthy people across ages. The authors ran a second PCR of about 6 to 11 cycles using a sample-barcoded 5' primer and a J-beta primer mix. TCRdb processed the 5' RACE reads anew with MiXCR; each CDR3 protein has one entry. The sample contains some 860,000 distinct CDR3 sequences, approximately 60% of which appear only once. Sequences were obtained from blood. The receptors originated from a man aged 35-49 years in good health.

The chain employs TRBV4-1 and TRBJ2-5, with unresolved D. Germline loops: CDR1 MGHRA, CDR2 YSYEKL. There are 16 residues in the CDR3. V was cut by 3 bases and J by 2 bases, with 16 bases left in between. The CDR3 spells CASSHPGRSRQETQYF. CDR3 DNA: TGCGCCAGCAGCCATCCCGGACGTTCCAGGCAAGAGACCCAGTACTTC.

Only a few counts were recorded for this clonotype. The rearrangement joins TRBV7-8 to TRBJ2-2; 9 bases are shared with TRBD1. The CDR3 is made up of 16 amino acids. Germline V gene sequence: CDR1 SGHVS, CDR2 FQNEAQ. Trimming took 5 bases from V and 2 from J; bases not matched to a gene: 6. The CDR3 reads CASSLRTGANTGELFF. The CDR3 DNA reads as TGTGCCAGCAGCCTCCGGACAGGGGCCAACACCGGGGAGCTGTTTTTT. The full variable domain, with the rest looked up from reference TRBV7-8 and TRBJ2-2, is GAGVSQSPRYKVAKRGQDVALRCDPISGHVSLFWYQQALGQGPEFLTYFQNEAQLDKSGLPSDRFFAERPEGSVSTLKIQRTQQEDSAVYLCASSLRTGANTGELFFGEGSRLTVL.

Only a few counts were recorded for this clonotype. The chain recombines TRBV20-1 with TRBJ2-1; the D gene could be TRBD1 or TRBD2 (5 bases each). Germline V CDR1 and CDR2: DFQATT, SNEGSKA (reference sequence). The CDR3 contains 13 residues. V lost 4 bases, J lost 3 bases, and 10 bases lay in between. CDR3 in amino acids: CSANVGDYNEQFF. Written as DNA, the CDR3 is TGCAGTGCTAATGTGGGGGACTACAATGAGCAGTTCTTC.